A single sample gave rise to the 26 T cell receptor beta chains below, sequenced in a study of T cells in Graves' hyperthyroidism and ophthalmopathy. Researchers amplified the TCR beta CDR3 regions from RNA transcripts. HTBI primers drove first-round RT-PCR of the TCR CDR3. TCRdb itself ran the multiplex PCR reads through MiXCR, one entry per CDR3 protein. The repertoire holds a few hundred thousand distinct CDR3 sequences, with around 46% as singletons. The sequencing sample was made of peripheral blood or thyroid tissue (not recorded which). All receptors derive from an adult woman with Graves' disease, either hyperthyroidism or ophthalmopathy (not recorded which).

The chain uses TRBV20-1 and TRBJ1-2; D is unclear. V was cut by 4 bases and J by 5 bases, with 14 bases left in between. CDR3 length: 13 residues. CDR1 and CDR2 (germline): DFQATT, SNEGSKA (reference sequence). CDR3: CSATREPAYGYTF. The CDR3 DNA sequence: TGCAGTGCTACCAGAGAACCAGCTTATGGCTACACCTTC.

This clonotype appeared many times. The chain uses TRBV7-6 and TRBJ1-2, with TRBD1 matching 8 bases. Germline CDR1 SGHVS, CDR2 FNYEAQ. The V segment lost 8 bases and the J segment 4 bases; nucleotides outside the gene matches: 12. The CDR3 is 15 amino acids. The CDR3 sequence is CASGGGTGNLYGYTF. Written as DNA, the CDR3 is TGTGCCAGCGGGGGGGGGACAGGTAACCTCTATGGCTACACCTTC.

A word on this clonotype: At one end the junction does not follow the germline gene, possibly because of a read error. The chain uses TRBV5-5 and TRBJ1-6; a possible D gene is TRBD1 (5 bases). CDR3 size: 13 residues. Germline CDR1 is SGHKS and CDR2 is YYEKEE (reference sequence). The CDR3 is CASREVRNSPLHF. Here the CDR3 DNA reads TGCGCCAGCAGGGAGGTCCGAAATTCACCCCTCCACTTT.

V and J are TRBV12-3 or TRBV12-4 and TRBJ2-7; D unresolved. The CDR3 extends over 13 amino acids. Trimming shortened V by 3 bases and J by 1 base, and 7 bases separated the two germline ends. The CDR3 is CASSFGVSYEQYF. The CDR3 DNA reads TGTGCCAGCAGTTTTGGCGTTTCCTACGAGCAGTACTTC.

The chain joins TRBV11-2 to TRBJ1-5; D call uncertain. V lost 5 bases, J lost 3 bases, and 11 bases lay in between. Germline assignment: CDR1 SGHAT and CDR2 FQNNGV. This CDR3 is built from 14 residues. The CDR3 protein is CASSPSRLNQPQHF. The CDR3 DNA reads as TGTGCCAGCAGCCCTAGCAGACTCAATCAGCCCCAGCATTTT.

This clonotype was observed at least ten times. V usage is TRBV9 and J usage is TRBJ2-7; D is unresolved. Germline V lookup: CDR1 SGDLS, CDR2 YYNGEE. CDR3 length: 14 residues. V was trimmed by 0 bases and J by 0 bases, leaving 7 bases between them. The CDR3 DNA sequence: TGTGCCAGCAGCGTAGTGAGTGACTCCTACGAGCAGTACTTC. It translates to CASSVVSDSYEQYF.

As DNA, the CDR3 is TGTGCCAGCAGCTTAGGGGGCGCGAACAATCAGCCCCAGCATTTT. Protein: CASSLGGANNQPQHF. The gene calls are TRBV7-9 and TRBJ1-5; TRBD1 might be the D (5 bases). Germline lookup yields CDR1 SEHNR and CDR2 FQNEAQ (reference sequence). There are 15 residues in the CDR3. Trimming stripped 1 base from V and 3 bases from J, with 10 bases between.

There are a few counts of this clonotype. The chain uses TRBV4-1 and TRBJ1-1; D perhaps matches TRBD1 (5 bases). Trimming pared 4 bases from V and 2 bases from J, leaving 14 bases between. Germline values: CDR1 MGHRA, CDR2 YSYEKL. This CDR3 region has 15 residues. The CDR3, as DNA: TGCGCCAGCAGCCGGACCGGGACCCTTAACACTGAAGCTTTCTTT. Translating gives CASSRTGTLNTEAFF.

J is TRBJ1-2 and V is TRBV5-1; no clear D gene. CDR3 length: 14 residues. Trimming left V 5 bases short and J 5 bases short, with 16 bases between. Germline-derived CDR1 and CDR2 are SGHRS and YFSETQ. The CDR3 DNA follows: TGCGCCAGCAGGCCTGGTGGAGGAGATTATGGCTACACCTTC. Protein product: CASRPGGGDYGYTF.

This clonotype was counted at least ten times. This chain joins TRBV7-8 and TRBJ1-4; D possibly corresponds to TRBD1 (6 bases). CDR3 length: 15 residues. Trimming left V 2 bases short and J 8 bases short, with 15 bases between. CDR1 and CDR2 from the germline V gene are SGHVS and FQNEAQ. The CDR3 DNA is TGTGCCAGCAGCTTACACAGGGTCGACTTCGAAAAACTGTTTTTT. Residues: CASSLHRVDFEKLFF.

This clonotype was seen only a few times. The chain has TRBV15 and TRBJ2-2; TRBD1 aligns across 8 bases. Germline CDR1 is LNHNV and CDR2 is YYDKDF (reference sequence). J was trimmed by 6 bases and V by 3 bases; bases with no gene match: 6. The CDR3 is 15 amino acids. The CDR3 here is CATSRLDRASGELFF. CDR3 DNA sequence: TGTGCCACCAGCAGGTTGGACAGGGCATCCGGGGAGCTGTTTTTT.

This clonotype was seen a handful of times. The J gene is TRBJ1-1, the V gene TRBV30, with D unclear. Germline V gene lookup returns CDR1 GTSNPN and CDR2 SVGIG (reference sequence). This CDR3 has 14 residues. Trimming pared 5 bases from V and 0 bases from J, leaving 13 bases between. CDR3 DNA: TGTGCCTGGGCAAAAAGCTTCATGAACACTGAAGCTTTCTTT. Translated: CAWAKSFMNTEAFF.

This rearrangement joins TRBV12-3 or TRBV12-4 to TRBJ2-6; D is uncertain. The CDR3 length is 17 residues. Trimming took 3 bases from V and 0 from J, leaving 12 bases between them. CDR3 protein: CASSLEERFSGANVLTF. For the CDR3, the DNA is TGTGCCAGCAGTTTGGAAGAACGGTTCTCTGGGGCCAACGTCCTGACTTTC.

This clonotype was observed once. The chain has TRBV6-4 and TRBJ1-1, with D possibly TRBD1 on 5 matching bases. Per the germline V gene, CDR1 is MRHNA and CDR2 is SNTAGT. The CDR3 has 15 amino acids. V lost 0 bases to trimming and J lost 1 base, with 9 bases between them. The CDR3 region has the DNA TGTGCCAGCAGTGACTCGACGGGGGGGAACACTGAAGCTTTCTTT. Translation: CASSDSTGGNTEAFF.

This chain joins TRBV20-1 and TRBJ2-2; tentative D call: TRBD1 (6 bases). V gave up 4 bases and J gave up 11 bases, with 20 bases separating them. CDR1 DFQATT and CDR2 SNEGSKA come from the germline V gene (reference sequence). This CDR3 is built from 14 residues. CDR3 in amino acids: CSATPDRNRGELFF. The CDR3 coding sequence is TGCAGTGCTACCCCCGACAGGAATAGAGGCGAGCTGTTTTTT.

Comments on this clonotype: An end of the junction differs from the germline gene, which may be a read error. The V call is TRBV5-1, the J call TRBJ2-7, with D possibly being TRBD1 or TRBD2 (5 bases each). Germline V gene lookup returns CDR1 SGHRS and CDR2 YFSETQ. The CDR3 runs 12 residues. In DNA, the CDR3 is TGCGCCAGCAGCACCGGGGCGTACGAGCGGTACTTC. Amino acids: CASSTGAYERYF.

The CDR3: CAGESQETQYF. In DNA, the CDR3 is TGTGCAGGGGAATCCCAAGAGACCCAGTACTTC. The chain carries TRBV7-9 and TRBJ2-7; D may be TRBD1 (5 bases). The end of the DNA is better explained by TRBJ2-5, so the J call may be wrong. Germline V CDR1 and CDR2: SEHNR, FQNEAQ (reference sequence). CDR3 size: 11 residues.

This clonotype has at least ten counts. The CDR3 sequence is CASSTRLSIASGTQETQYF. The DNA of the CDR3 is TGTGCCAGCAGCACACGGCTTAGTATCGCTAGCGGGACCCAAGAGACCCAGTACTTC. The V and J genes are TRBV7-2 and TRBJ2-5, with 9 bases that match TRBD2. Per germline, CDR1 SGHTA and CDR2 FQGNSA. The ends lost 5 bases at V and 1 base at J; junction bases unmatched: 17. The CDR3 is 19 residues long.

The J gene is TRBJ1-2, the V gene TRBV2, with unresolved D. The germline V gene encodes CDR1 SNHLY and CDR2 FYNNEI. Trimming left V 6 bases short and J 8 bases short, with 13 bases between. The CDR3 totals 12 residues. The CDR3 is CASRRLAGGYTF. CDR3 DNA: TGTGCCAGCAGGCGACTAGCGGGAGGCTACACCTTC.

This clonotype was seen only a few times. The chain combines TRBV11-2 with TRBJ2-7; 11 bases are shared with TRBD2. V shed 4 bases, J shed 3 bases, and the junction held 5 bases outside the gene matches. This CDR3 comprises 15 residues. Germline values: CDR1 SGHAT, CDR2 FQNNGV. CDR3 amino acids: CASSYTGTSGYEQYF. The CDR3 DNA follows: TGTGCCAGCAGCTACACCGGGACTAGCGGCTACGAGCAGTACTTC.

This chain links TRBV13 with TRBJ1-2; D gene unclear. Germline assignment: CDR1 PRHDT and CDR2 FYEKMQ (reference sequence). The CDR3 is made up of 15 amino acids. V was trimmed by 1 base and J by 4 bases, leaving 13 bases between them. CDR3 coding DNA: TGTGCCAGCAGCTTAGCCCTAGGACCGTTCTATGGCTACACCTTC. Its protein product is CASSLALGPFYGYTF.

The chain links TRBV7-2 to TRBJ1-2; maybe TRBD1 (5 bases). The CDR3 loop spans 15 amino acids. Trimming took off 3 bases at V and 1 base at J, with 12 bases between the two ends. CDR1 and CDR2 from the germline V gene are SGHTA and FQGNSA. CDR3 sequence (DNA): TGTGCCAGCAGCTTTTCTGGGGCGCATAACTATGGCTACACCTTC. This codes for CASSFSGAHNYGYTF.

This clonotype showed up many times. The rearrangement uses TRBV12-3 or TRBV12-4 and TRBJ2-5, with 8 bases matching TRBD2. The junction had 8 bases not matched to a gene; V was cut back by 6 bases and J by 5 bases. The length of the CDR3 is 14 residues. The CDR3 nucleotides are TGTGCCAGCAGCGTCCGGGGGGGGTGGGAGACCCAGTACTTC. Translating it yields CASSVRGGWETQYF.

On this clonotype itself: It may be a read error: a sequence one base away is much more abundant. The chain recombines TRBV11-2 with TRBJ2-7; 7 nucleotides line up with TRBD2. This CDR3 spans 15 amino acids. Losses at the gene ends were 1 base for V and 4 bases for J; bases not matched to a gene: 7. Germline V gene lookup returns CDR1 SGHAT and CDR2 FQNNGV. In DNA, the CDR3 is TGTGCCAGCAGCTTAGCTTACGGGAGGTCGTACGAGCAGTACGTC. It specifies CASSLAYGRSYEQYV.

This sequence joins TRBV6-5 and TRBJ1-3, with a possible D match to TRBD1 (5 bases). CDR1 is MNHEY and CDR2 is SVGAGI in the germline V gene. This CDR3 contains 16 residues. Trimming removed 6 bases from V and 2 bases from J, with 17 bases in between. DNA for the CDR3: TGTGCCAGCAGCCCGGGGGGTCCGGGACCTGGAAACACCATATATTTT. Amino acid sequence: CASSPGGPGPGNTIYF.

The sample holds a few counts of this clonotype. The rearrangement uses TRBV27 and TRBJ1-5; a weak D match, TRBD1 (5 bases). The CDR3 runs to 16 residues. Germline V gives CDR1 MNHEY, CDR2 SMNVEV (reference sequence). With 3 bases removed from V and 2 bases from J, the gap between germline ends came to 14 bases. The CDR3 bases are TGTGCCAGCAGTTTCCCACTCGGGACTGGCAATCAGCCCCAGCATTTT. It codes for CASSFPLGTGNQPQHF.